This passage covers 20 T cell receptor beta chains from one sample sequenced in a study of regulatory T cells in long-lasting Graves disease. With iRepertoire HTBI primers and Arm-PCR of CDR3 regions, TCR beta libraries were built. TCRdb recomputed calls from the multiplex PCR reads with MiXCR, one row per CDR3 protein. This table holds 300,000 to 400,000 distinct CDR3 sequences, around 16% found once. Time point: newly diagnosed GD, antithyroid drugs for less than 3 months. The TCR library was prepared using RNA isolated from PBMCs. Sequencing was performed on peripheral blood mononuclear cells (PBMCs), taken at new diagnosis, from a patient treated with antithyroid drugs. The receptor set was obtained from a female donor with Graves disease.

Points on this clonotype: This clone may be a read error of a much larger clone one base away. The CDR3, as DNA: TGTGCCAGCAGTGAAGAATGGGACACTCAGTACTTC. This sequence encodes CASSEEWDTQYF. This rearrangement joins TRBV2 to TRBJ2-4, with a weak D call TRBD1 (6 bases). There are 12 residues in the CDR3. From germline, CDR1 is SNHLY and CDR2 FYNNEI. V lost 1 base to trimming and J lost 12 bases, with 10 bases between them.

A word on this clonotype: This may come from a read error, since a much larger clone is one base off. The gene calls are TRBV5-5 and TRBJ1-2, with D possibly being TRBD1 (6 bases). Germline loops: CDR1 SGHKS, CDR2 YYEKEE (reference sequence). This CDR3 comprises 15 residues. CDR3 DNA: TGTGTCAGCAGCTTGGGGGGCGGGACACCCAGCGGCTACACCTTC. Amino acids: CVSSLGGGTPSGYTF.

This clonotype was detected ten times or more. This rearrangement joins TRBV5-1 to TRBJ1-2; D gene ambiguous. CDR3 length equals 14 residues. Trimming removed 0 bases at V and 2 bases at J, with 8 bases between. Germline CDR1 SGHRS, CDR2 YFSETQ. DNA of the CDR3: TGCGCCAGCAGCTTGGGGCCGGCAAACTATGGCTACACCTTC. This codes for CASSLGPANYGYTF.

This clonotype was recorded many times. The chain has TRBV12-3 or TRBV12-4 and TRBJ1-6; D ambiguous. This CDR3 contains 12 residues. Trimming left V 5 bases short and J 14 bases short, with 13 bases between. CDR3: CASSQASGTLHF. The CDR3 DNA reads TGTGCCAGCAGTCAAGCTTCTGGCACCCTCCACTTT.

This rearrangement joins TRBV7-9 to TRBJ1-3; D not certain. V gave up 2 bases and J gave up 3 bases, with 5 bases separating them. Germline CDR1 SEHNR, CDR2 FQNEAQ (reference sequence). The CDR3 loop spans 13 amino acids. The CDR3 DNA reads as TGTGCCAGCAGCTTACCGGGTGGAAACACCATATATTTT. Amino acid sequence: CASSLPGGNTIYF.

This chain links TRBV7-9 with TRBJ2-7, with 8 bases fitting TRBD1. The length of the CDR3 is 13 residues. After removal of 5 bases from V and 4 bases from J, the junction contained 4 bases not matched to a gene. Germline loops: CDR1 SEHNR, CDR2 FQNEAQ (reference sequence). CDR3 protein: CASSKTGEYEQYF. The CDR3 coding sequence is TGTGCCAGCAGCAAGACAGGGGAATACGAGCAGTACTTC.

The V and J genes are TRBV7-9 and TRBJ2-2; unclear D gene. With 5 bases removed from V and 2 bases from J, the gap between germline ends came to 24 bases. CDR3 length equals 19 residues. Germline values: CDR1 SEHNR, CDR2 FQNEAQ (reference sequence). CDR3 sequence: CASSLRHAPQSQNTGELFF. CDR3 DNA: TGTGCCAGCAGCCTGAGACACGCTCCCCAGTCCCAAAACACCGGGGAGCTGTTTTTT.

The gene calls are TRBV7-9 and TRBJ1-2; D perhaps matches TRBD1 (5 bases). The CDR3 covers 12 residues. The V gene lost 5 bases and the J gene lost 4 bases, with 8 bases spanning the gap. Germline CDR1 is SEHNR and CDR2 is FQNEAQ (reference sequence). In DNA, the CDR3 is TGTGCCAGCAGCCGGGACCTCTATGGCTACACCTTC. Protein product: CASSRDLYGYTF.

Many counts were recorded for this clonotype. This chain links TRBV12-3 or TRBV12-4 with TRBJ2-3; 11 bases match TRBD2. V trimming: 6 bases; J trimming: 4 bases; junction bases outside the gene matches: 15. This CDR3 is built from 18 residues. The CDR3 nucleotides are TGTGCCAGCAGCGGAGCAAGTAGCGGGAGGGCCAGCCCAGATACGCAGTATTTT. Translation gives CASSGASSGRASPDTQYF.

The genes are TRBV4-1 and TRBJ2-2, with TRBD1 matching over 8 bases. Trimming at V came to 0 bases and at J to 3 bases, leaving 6 bases not matched to a gene. The CDR3 is 17 residues long. The germline V gene encodes CDR1 MGHRA and CDR2 YSYEKL. The CDR3 sequence is CASSQEGQGRYTGELFF. CDR3 coding DNA: TGCGCCAGCAGCCAAGAAGGACAGGGAAGATACACCGGGGAGCTGTTTTTT.

This clonotype was detected many times. This rearrangement joins TRBV2 to TRBJ1-3, with a tentative D call TRBD1 (6 bases). Germline CDR1 and CDR2: SNHLY and FYNNEI. The CDR3 loop spans 17 amino acids. Trimming removed 2 bases at V and 3 bases at J, with 17 bases between. CDR3 nucleotide sequence: TGTGCCAGCAGTGAACGATTGTATAGGGGGAATGGAAACACCATATATTTT. The encoded protein is CASSERLYRGNGNTIYF.

This clonotype has a count of ten or more. This chain joins TRBV12-3 or TRBV12-4 and TRBJ2-5; TRBD1 matches at 10 bases. The CDR3 sequence is 15 residues long. The V segment lost 3 bases and the J segment 3 bases; nucleotides outside the gene matches: 4. The CDR3 DNA sequence: TGTGCCAGCAGTTTGACAGGGGGCATTGAAGAGACCCAGTACTTC. Amino acid sequence: CASSLTGGIEETQYF.

There are many counts of this clonotype. The V gene is TRBV20-1, the J gene TRBJ2-7; 8 positions agree with TRBD1. V lost 1 base, J lost 5 bases, and 10 bases stayed unmatched. The CDR3 is 15 residues long. The germline V gene encodes CDR1 DFQATT and CDR2 SNEGSKA (reference sequence). The CDR3 loop reads CSARGPGQDLDEQYF. The CDR3 region has the DNA TGCAGTGCTAGAGGGCCGGGACAGGACTTGGACGAGCAGTACTTC.

In this sample, this clonotype turned up many times. The genes are TRBV7-3 and TRBJ1-1; no reliable D call. Looked up from germline, CDR1 is SGHTA and CDR2 is FQGTGA. The CDR3 extends over 13 amino acids. Trimming cost V 1 base and J 8 bases, with 11 bases left between them. The CDR3 sequence: CASSLSFRDEAFF. The DNA of the CDR3 is TGTGCCAGCAGCTTAAGTTTCCGAGACGAAGCTTTCTTT.

The V and J genes are TRBV7-9 and TRBJ2-3; no clear D gene. Germline V lookup: CDR1 SEHNR, CDR2 FQNEAQ (reference sequence). This CDR3 has 17 residues. The V end was cut by 0 bases, the J end by 2 bases, with 15 bases between. CDR3 region: CASSLAQSGGFTDTQYF. The CDR3 coding sequence is TGTGCCAGCAGCTTAGCGCAATCTGGCGGTTTCACAGATACGCAGTATTTT.

The genes are TRBV5-4 and TRBJ2-3, with D possibly TRBD1 on 6 matching bases. Germline V gives CDR1 SGHNT, CDR2 YYREEE (reference sequence). This CDR3 is 16 amino acids long. Trimming took off 0 bases at V and 2 bases at J, with 13 bases between the two ends. The CDR3 coding sequence is TGTGCCAGCAGCTTGGGAGCGACAGGCGCCACAGATACGCAGTATTTT. It codes for CASSLGATGATDTQYF.

There are a few counts of this clonotype. The genes are TRBV4-1 and TRBJ1-5, with 7 bases identical to TRBD1. Trimming cost V 2 bases and J 6 bases; bases outside gene matches: 10. The V gene's germline CDR1 is MGHRA and CDR2 YSYEKL. The CDR3 loop spans 16 amino acids. CDR3 in amino acids: CASSQLPTGWGQPQHF. CDR3 bases: TGCGCCAGCAGCCAATTACCGACAGGGTGGGGTCAGCCCCAGCATTTT.

This clonotype has at least ten counts. V usage is TRBV12-3 or TRBV12-4 and J usage is TRBJ2-1; 8 bases are shared with TRBD2. The CDR3 consists of 13 residues. V trimming: 6 bases; J trimming: 6 bases; junction bases outside the gene matches: 4. The DNA for the CDR3 is TGTGCCAGCAGGCGGGAGGCGGTCAATGAGCAGTTCTTC. It codes for CASRREAVNEQFF.

This clonotype has ten or more counts. This rearrangement joins TRBV7-2 to TRBJ2-1, with TRBD2 as a possible D gene (6 bases). Germline loops: CDR1 SGHTA, CDR2 FQGNSA. V was trimmed by 1 base and J by 0 bases, leaving 10 bases between them. The length of the CDR3 is 16 residues. The CDR3, as DNA: TGTGCCAGCAGCTTAGTCGCGGGACCCTCCTACAATGAGCAGTTCTTC. Translated, it gives CASSLVAGPSYNEQFF.

This clonotype was observed many times. The chain links TRBV20-1 to TRBJ2-3; 8 bases line up with TRBD1. The CDR3 covers 14 residues. CDR1 and CDR2 (germline): DFQATT, SNEGSKA (reference sequence). After removal of 0 bases from V and 4 bases from J, the junction contained 3 bases not matched to a gene. CDR3 coding DNA: TGCAGTGCTAGAGACTCAGGGGGCCCAGATACGCAGTATTTT. This translates into CSARDSGGPDTQYF.